The 8 T cell receptor beta chains below all came from one sample that was sequenced in a study of blood T cell repertoires in COVID-19. Measured with immunoSEQ multiplex PCR; TCRdb has only the in-frame clones, and not every one. This sample has about 400,000 clones, with roughly 90% found just once. Sequenced: PBMCs or T cells enriched from blood (not recorded which). Receptors were obtained from a woman younger than 45 who had recovered from COVID-19.

This clone has only one observation. The rearrangement uses TRBV29-1 and TRBJ2-1; 10 bases align to TRBD2. Germline V gene data show CDR1 as SQVTM and CDR2 as ANQGSEA. The CDR3 spans 13 residues. The V segment lost 6 bases and the J segment 7 bases; nucleotides outside the gene matches: 6. The CDR3 sequence: CSVSGRARNEQFF. The CDR3 bases are TGCAGCGTGAGCGGGAGGGCACGTAATGAGCAGTTCTTC.

The rearrangement links TRBV6-1 to TRBJ1-2; unclear D gene. CDR1 MNHNS and CDR2 SASEGT come from the germline V gene. Trimming cost V 3 bases and J 2 bases, with 7 bases left between them. This CDR3 contains 13 residues. The CDR3 nucleotides are TGTGCCAGCAGTGAGACGGGAAACTATGGCTACACCTTC. Protein sequence: CASSETGNYGYTF.

The V and J genes are TRBV30 and TRBJ2-2; D call uncertain. The CDR3 loop spans 14 amino acids. Germline lookup yields CDR1 GTSNPN and CDR2 SVGIG (reference sequence). Trimming stripped 3 bases from V and 1 base from J, with 9 bases between. As DNA, the CDR3 is TGTGCCTGGAGGCAACAGAGGAACACCGGGGAGCTGTTTTTT. Amino acid sequence: CAWRQQRNTGELFF.

V gene TRBV29-1 combines with J gene TRBJ1-2; no clear D. CDR3 length equals 13 residues. Trimming shortened V by 7 bases and J by 6 bases, and 18 bases separated the two germline ends. Germline loops: CDR1 SQVTM, CDR2 ANQGSEA. The CDR3 DNA reads TGCAGCGGATTGGGGTGGGTGGGAGATGGCTACACCTTC. This codes for CSGLGWVGDGYTF.

V and J are TRBV3-1 (or the pseudogene TRBV3-2) and TRBJ1-6; D possibly corresponds to TRBD1 (5 bases). CDR1 and CDR2 from the germline V gene are LGHDT and YNNKEL (reference sequence). Trimming cost V 3 bases and J 0 bases, with 15 bases left between them. The CDR3 is made up of 18 amino acids. The CDR3 region is CASSQTTVSSSYNSPLHF. The CDR3 bases are TGTGCCAGCAGCCAGACGACAGTCTCTAGCTCCTATAATTCACCCCTCCACTTT.

This clone is a singleton in its sample. The chain has TRBV30 and TRBJ1-2, with TRBD1 identical over 11 bases. The CDR3 has 13 residues. Losses at the gene ends were 5 bases for V and 6 bases for J; bases not matched to a gene: 5. Germline CDR1 reads GTSNPN; CDR2 reads SVGIG (reference sequence). The CDR3 sequence is CAWRDRGNNGYTF. CDR3 nucleotide sequence: TGTGCCTGGCGGGACAGGGGGAATAATGGCTACACCTTC. The full variable domain, rest sourced from reference TRBV30 and TRBJ1-2, is SQTIHQWPATLVQPVGSPLSLECTVEGTSNPNLYWYRQAAGRGLQLLFYSVGIGQISSEVPQNLSASRPQDRQFILSSKKLLLSDSGFYLCAWRDRGNNGYTFGSGTRLTVV.

The V and J genes are TRBV19 and TRBJ2-7, with D possibly being TRBD2 (7 bases). V was clipped by 6 bases and J by 5 bases, with 14 bases between them. CDR3 length equals 13 residues. Germline V lookup: CDR1 LNHDA, CDR2 SQIVND (reference sequence). The CDR3 DNA is TGTGCCAGTAGAGAAACGGGGGGCCACGAGCAGTACTTC. This gives the protein CASRETGGHEQYF.

Worth noting for this clone: Its ends do not fully match the called genes, so a read error is possible. The V call is TRBV5-1, the J call TRBJ1-6; no definite D call. CDR1 and CDR2 (germline): SGHRS, YFSETQ. The CDR3 runs to 14 residues. CDR3 nucleotides: TGCGCCAGCAGCTTGGGGTCGGGTAATTCGCCCCTCCACTTT. Residues: CASSLGSGNSPLHF.